This T cell receptor beta chain is from a study of cytomegalovirus exposure and HLA in healthy donors. Study results and caveats: In a later analysis, a genetic analysis reported fewer productive-TCR N-insertions in an Asian-associated ancestry cluster than the cohort average. Prediction of most subjects' HLA-A and HLA-B alleles by TCR beta sequences was reportedly accurate.

The PCR made use of 60 Vbeta and 13 Jbeta primers. TCRdb's copy holds only in-frame clones and misses some; the assay was immunoSEQ multiplex PCR. The table lists approximately 90,000 clones, roughly four fifths of them singletons. The CDR3 has 15 residues. The V and J ends lost 5 bases and 0 bases respectively, with 14 bases between them. The V gene's germline CDR1 is SGHRS and CDR2 YFSETQ. To note about this clone: Its antigen remains unknown.

The specimen was PBMCs. The chain carries TRBV5-1 and TRBJ1-1, with D possibly TRBD1 on 5 matching bases. This receptor was identified in a man in his thirties or forties in good health and CMV-seronegative. CDR3: CASRPSGLMNTEAFF. The CDR3 nucleotides read TGCGCCAGCAGGCCTTCAGGGTTGATGAACACTGAAGCTTTCTTT.